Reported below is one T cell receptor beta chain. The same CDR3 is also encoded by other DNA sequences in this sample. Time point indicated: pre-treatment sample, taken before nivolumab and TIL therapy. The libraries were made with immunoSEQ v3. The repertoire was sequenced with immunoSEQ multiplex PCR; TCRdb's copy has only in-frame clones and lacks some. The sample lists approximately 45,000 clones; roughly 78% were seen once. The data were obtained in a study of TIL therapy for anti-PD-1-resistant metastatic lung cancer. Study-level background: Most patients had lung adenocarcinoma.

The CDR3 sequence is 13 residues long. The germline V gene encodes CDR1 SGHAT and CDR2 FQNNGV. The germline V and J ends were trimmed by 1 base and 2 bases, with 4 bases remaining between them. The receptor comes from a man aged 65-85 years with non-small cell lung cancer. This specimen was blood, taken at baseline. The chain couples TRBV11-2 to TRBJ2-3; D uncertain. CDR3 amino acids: CASSLGFTDTQYF. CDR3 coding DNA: TGTGCCAGCAGCTTAGGATTCACAGATACGCAGTATTTT.